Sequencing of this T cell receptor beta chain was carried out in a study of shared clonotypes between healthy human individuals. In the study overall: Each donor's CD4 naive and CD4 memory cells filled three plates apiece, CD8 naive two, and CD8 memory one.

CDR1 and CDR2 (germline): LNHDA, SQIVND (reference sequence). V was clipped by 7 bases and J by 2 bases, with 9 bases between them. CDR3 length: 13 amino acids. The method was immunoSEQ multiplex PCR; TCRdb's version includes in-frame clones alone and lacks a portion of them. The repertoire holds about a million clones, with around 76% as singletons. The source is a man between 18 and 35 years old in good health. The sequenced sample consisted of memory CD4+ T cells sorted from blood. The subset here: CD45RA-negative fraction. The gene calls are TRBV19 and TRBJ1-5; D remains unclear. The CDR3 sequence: CASTPWGNQPQHF. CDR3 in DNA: TGTGCCAGTACCCCATGGGGCAATCAGCCCCAGCATTTT.